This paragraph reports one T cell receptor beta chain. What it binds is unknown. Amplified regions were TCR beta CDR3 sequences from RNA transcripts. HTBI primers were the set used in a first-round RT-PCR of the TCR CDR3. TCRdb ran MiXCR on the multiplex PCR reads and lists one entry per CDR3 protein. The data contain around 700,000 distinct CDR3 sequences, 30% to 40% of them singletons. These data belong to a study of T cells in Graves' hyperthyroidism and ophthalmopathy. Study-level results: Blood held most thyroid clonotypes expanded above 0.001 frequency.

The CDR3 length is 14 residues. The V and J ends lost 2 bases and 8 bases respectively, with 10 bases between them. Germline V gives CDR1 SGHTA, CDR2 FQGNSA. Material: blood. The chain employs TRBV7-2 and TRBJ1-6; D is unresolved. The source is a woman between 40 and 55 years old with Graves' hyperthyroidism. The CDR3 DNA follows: TGTGCCAGCAGCTTACTCTCGGGTTATTCACCCCTCCACTTT. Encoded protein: CASSLLSGYSPLHF.